Below are 2 T cell receptor beta chains sequenced from a single sample in a study of T cell responses to AZD1222 COVID-19 vaccine. The repertoire was sequenced with immunoSEQ multiplex PCR; TCRdb's copy has only in-frame clones and lacks some. The table records about 150,000 clones, 80% to 90% of them present only once. The sample here was peripheral blood, taken on day 0 of AZD1222 vaccination. These receptors all stem from an adult in good health.

This clone was seen a single time. The chain joins TRBV9 to TRBJ1-5, with a tentative D call TRBD1 (5 bases). Trimming pared 0 bases from V and 2 bases from J, leaving 12 bases between. The CDR3 totals 16 residues. Germline CDR1 reads SGDLS; CDR2 reads YYNGEE. The DNA of the CDR3 is TGTGCCAGCAGCGTAGGGCAGGGCTTTGGCAATCAGCCCCAGCATTTT. Translation gives CASSVGQGFGNQPQHF. Combining the CDR3 with reference TRBV9 and TRBJ1-5 gives the whole variable domain DSGVTQTPKHLITATGQRVTLRCSPRSGDLSVYWYQQSLDQGLQFLIQYYNGEERAKGNILERFSAQQFPDLHSELNLSSLELGDSALYFCASSVGQGFGNQPQHFGDGTRLSIL.

V and J are TRBV5-4 and TRBJ2-7, with a weak D call TRBD2 (6 bases). The CDR3 extends over 16 amino acids. The germline gives CDR1 SGHNT, CDR2 YYREEE (reference sequence). Between the trimmed V and J ends, which lost 2 bases and 2 bases, there was a span of 17 bases. Here the CDR3 reads CASSFGGSGFTYEQYF. The DNA for the CDR3 is TGTGCCAGCAGCTTCGGAGGGAGCGGGTTCACCTACGAGCAGTACTTC.